This T cell receptor beta chain was documented in a study of blood T cell repertoires in COVID-19. Background on the study: There were acute and convalescent COVID-19 samples, and they came from the United States, Italy and Spain. From T cells, B-cell-depleted T cells, or PBMCs came the material, which was cDNA or gDNA.

As originally analysed: Reference gene primer amplification gave nucleated cell count estimates. TCRdb's table, derived via immunoSEQ multiplex PCR, lists solely in-frame clones and lacks some. V and J calls plus clone size are reproduced from that table; the DNA served to infer D and trimming. The sample contains 55,000 to 75,000 clones, about 90% of which appear only once. Comments on this clone: The sample has other DNA sequences that encode this CDR3 too.

V dropped 0 bases and J dropped 4 bases, with 10 bases sitting between them. Germline values: CDR1 SGDLS, CDR2 YYNGEE. The CDR3 sequence is 14 residues long. This TCR came from a man aged 55 to 69 with acute or convalescent COVID-19. The sequencing sample was made of peripheral blood. The gene calls are TRBV9 and TRBJ1-2, with D possibly TRBD1 on 5 matching bases. The CDR3 nucleotides read TGTGCCAGCAGCGTAGGCGGGGGGTCCTATGGCTACACCTTC. Translated: CASSVGGGSYGYTF.